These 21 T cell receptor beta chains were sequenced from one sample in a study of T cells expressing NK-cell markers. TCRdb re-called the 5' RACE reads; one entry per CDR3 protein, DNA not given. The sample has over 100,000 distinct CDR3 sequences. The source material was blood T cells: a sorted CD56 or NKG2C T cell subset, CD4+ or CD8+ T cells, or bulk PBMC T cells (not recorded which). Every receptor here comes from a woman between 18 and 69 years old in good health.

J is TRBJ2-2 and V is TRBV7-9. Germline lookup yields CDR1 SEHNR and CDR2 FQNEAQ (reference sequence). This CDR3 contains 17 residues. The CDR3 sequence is CASSLALRGPNTGELFF.

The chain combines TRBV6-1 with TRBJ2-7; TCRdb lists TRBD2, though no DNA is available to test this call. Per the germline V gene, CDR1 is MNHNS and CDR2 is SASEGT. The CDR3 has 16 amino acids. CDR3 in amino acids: CASRTLGTSGSYEQYF.

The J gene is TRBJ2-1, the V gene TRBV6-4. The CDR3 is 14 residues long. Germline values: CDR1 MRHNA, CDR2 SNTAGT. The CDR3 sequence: CASSDSGDHNEQFF.

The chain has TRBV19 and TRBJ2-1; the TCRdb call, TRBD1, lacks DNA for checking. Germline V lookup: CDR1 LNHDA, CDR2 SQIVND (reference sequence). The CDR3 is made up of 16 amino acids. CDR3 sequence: CASSTEAGAPYNEQFF.

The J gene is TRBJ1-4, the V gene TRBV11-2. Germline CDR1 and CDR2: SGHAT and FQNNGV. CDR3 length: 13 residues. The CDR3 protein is CASSLYGEEKLFF.

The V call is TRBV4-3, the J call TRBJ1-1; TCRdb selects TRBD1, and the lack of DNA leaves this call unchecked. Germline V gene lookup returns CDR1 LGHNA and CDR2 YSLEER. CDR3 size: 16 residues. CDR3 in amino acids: CASSQEGDPSLGEAFF.

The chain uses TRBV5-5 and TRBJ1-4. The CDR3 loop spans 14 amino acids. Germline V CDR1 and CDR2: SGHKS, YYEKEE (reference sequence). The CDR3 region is CASSLDTYNEKLFF.

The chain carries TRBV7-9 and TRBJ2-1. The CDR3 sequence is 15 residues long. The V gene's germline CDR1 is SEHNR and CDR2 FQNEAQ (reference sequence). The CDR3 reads CASSSAGSSYNEQFF.

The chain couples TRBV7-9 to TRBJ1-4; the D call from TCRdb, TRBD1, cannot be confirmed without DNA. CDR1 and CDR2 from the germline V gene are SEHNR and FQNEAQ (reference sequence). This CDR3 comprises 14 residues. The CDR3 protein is CASTPPATNEKLFF.

The CDR3: CASSLDASIEQYF. The J gene is TRBJ2-7, the V gene TRBV7-9; the TCRdb call, TRBD2, lacks DNA for checking. The CDR3 totals 13 residues. Germline CDR1 reads SEHNR; CDR2 reads FQNEAQ (reference sequence).

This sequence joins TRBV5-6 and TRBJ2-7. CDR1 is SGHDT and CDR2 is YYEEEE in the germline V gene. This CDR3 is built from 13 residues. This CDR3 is CASSFAGSHEQYF.

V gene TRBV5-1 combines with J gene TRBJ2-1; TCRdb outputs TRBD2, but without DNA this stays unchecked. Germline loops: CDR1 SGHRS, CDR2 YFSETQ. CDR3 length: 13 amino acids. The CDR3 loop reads CASSPHWAGARFF.

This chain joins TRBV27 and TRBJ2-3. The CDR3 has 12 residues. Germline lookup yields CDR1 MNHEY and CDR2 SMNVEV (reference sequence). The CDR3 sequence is CASSRLLDTQYF.

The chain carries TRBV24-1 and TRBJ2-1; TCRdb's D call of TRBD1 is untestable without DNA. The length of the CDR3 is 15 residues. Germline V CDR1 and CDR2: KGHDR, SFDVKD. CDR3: CATSDLYGGANEQFF.

The CDR3 reads CASSLGLAVPYEQYF. This chain connects TRBV7-9 to TRBJ2-7; TCRdb's D gene call, TRBD2, goes unchecked for lack of DNA. CDR1 is SEHNR and CDR2 is FQNEAQ in the germline V gene (reference sequence). The CDR3 runs to 15 residues. The variable domain in full, completed from reference TRBV7-9 and TRBJ2-7, reads DTGVSQNPRHKITKRGQNVTFRCDPISEHNRLYWYRQTLGQGPEFLTYFQNEAQLEKSRLLSDRFSAERPKGSFSTLEIQRTEQGDSAMYLCASSLGLAVPYEQYFGPGTRLTVT.

CDR3 residues: CAATSSGANVLTF. This chain links TRBV10-3 with TRBJ2-6. In germline, CDR1 is ENHRY, CDR2 SYGVKD. The CDR3 is 13 amino acids.

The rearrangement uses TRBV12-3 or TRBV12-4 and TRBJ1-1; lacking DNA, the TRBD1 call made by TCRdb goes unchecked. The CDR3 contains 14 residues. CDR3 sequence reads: CASSPPGQNTEAFF.

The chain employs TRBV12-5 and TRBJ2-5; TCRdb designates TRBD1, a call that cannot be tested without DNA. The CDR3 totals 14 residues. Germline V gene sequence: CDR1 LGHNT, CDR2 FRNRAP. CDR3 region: CASGSDRGLETQYF.

The CDR3 here is CASSDRLAHNEQFF. The chain has TRBV10-2 and TRBJ2-1. Germline V CDR1 and CDR2: WSHSY, SAAADI. CDR3 length: 14 amino acids.

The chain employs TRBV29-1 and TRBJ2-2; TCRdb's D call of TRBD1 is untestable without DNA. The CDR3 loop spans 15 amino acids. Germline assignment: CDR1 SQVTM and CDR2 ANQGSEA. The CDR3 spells CSVITGEVNTGELFF.

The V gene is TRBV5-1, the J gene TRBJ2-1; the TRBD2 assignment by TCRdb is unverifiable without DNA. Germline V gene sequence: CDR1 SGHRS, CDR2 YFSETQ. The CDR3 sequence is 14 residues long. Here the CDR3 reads CASSSGLERHEQFF. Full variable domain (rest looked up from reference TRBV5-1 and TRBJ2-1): KAGVTQTPRYLIKTRGQQVTLSCSPISGHRSVSWYQQTPGQGLQFLFEYFSETQRNKGNFPGRFSGRQFSNSRSEMNVSTLELGDSALYLCASSSGLERHEQFFGPGTRLTVL.